This TCR beta chain was captured by sequencing in a study of blood T cell repertoires in COVID-19. As for the study in general: Both acute and convalescent COVID-19 samples were obtained from the United States, Italy and Spain.

Produced via immunoSEQ multiplex PCR; TCRdb's table is partial and in-frame only. The table shows some 130,000 clones, with more than 90% occurring only once. The source of this sequence is a man in his 60s with COVID-19, enrolled during active disease. Sequences were obtained from peripheral blood.

CDR3 nucleotides: TGTGCCAGCAGCCCGGGACTAGCGGTTAACACCGGGGAGCTGTTTTTT. This translates into CASSPGLAVNTGELFF. The chain uses TRBV11-2 and TRBJ2-2; 11 bases agree with TRBD2. Germline V lookup: CDR1 SGHAT, CDR2 FQNNGV. There are 16 residues in the CDR3. The V segment lost 5 bases and the J segment 2 bases; nucleotides outside the gene matches: 4.